This record looks at one TCR beta chain sequence and its context. Its recognized antigen is unknown. The sample belongs to a study of cytomegalovirus exposure and HLA in healthy donors (dated by TCRdb to the late 2010s). Regarding the study in general: An earlier analysis of several hundred of the donors reported 250 to 300 Gb of sequence data and 120 million or so unique TCR beta sequences from about 179 million T cells. Among the roughly 430 genotyped donors, approximately 81% belonged to the genetic ancestry cluster associated with self-reported Caucasian donors. Among roughly 400 genotyped donors of the cohort, an average of approximately 200,000 unique TCR beta nucleotide sequences was sequenced per donor, of which 15% to 20% were non-productive. To decide whether each TCR beta V gene segment behaved as functional or pseudogenic, an earlier analysis of approximately 620 of the donors relied on high-throughput TCR beta sequencing. The number of donors typed differed by locus, with roughly 629-640 for A, B, C, DRB1 and DQB1, about 500 for DQA1, over 600 for DPA1, and some 440 for DPB1. The study was designed to test whether signatures of past pathogen exposure could be identified by cataloging public T cell receptors. Donor age, sex, ethnicity and CMV serostatus were compiled alongside the repertoire data. Genome-wide SNP genotypes for about three fifths of the roughly 700 donors were used in a later genetic analysis, which treated that subset as a discovery cohort. Around 330 gigabases of sequencing data and around 90 million unique TCR sequences made up an early release that covered 500 to 650 HLA-typed donors. Because of strong linkage in the cohort, roughly five DR-DQ haplotypes were treated as single units for association and clustering. Along with the approximately 600-subject first cohort, a separate validation cohort of 120 different subjects was used. High-throughput TCR immunosequencing, statistical association of individual TCRs with disease status, and machine learning were combined to predict cytomegalovirus infection status. A later analysis re-analyzed previously published TCR beta repertoires from 660 or so donors and added high-resolution HLA genotyping to study TCR occurrence patterns. In the later analysis, no new phenotypic data were used to find candidate immune exposures; instead, reliance was placed on TCR beta sequences and their occurrence across donors. HLA typing included class I and class II loci at four-digit resolution. Using immunosequencing, the study profiled T cell repertoires from 666 subjects and related those repertoires to cytomegalovirus serostatus. All discovery cohort repertoires had been generated on a single sequencing platform.

Receptor libraries were prepared by the immunoSEQ multiplex PCR assay. For the multiplex PCR, a mixture combining 60 forward primers for TCR Vbeta segments and 13 reverse primers for TCR Jbeta segments was used. The CDR3 region of rearranged TCR beta genes was amplified from genomic DNA with a multiplex PCR assay. The Illumina HiSeq System was used to sequence the amplified TCR beta libraries as 87-base-pair reads. For the original study's pipeline: In a later analysis, 80 million or so unique TCR beta chains were counted across the roughly 610 repertoires, and approximately 11 million of these chains were shared by at least two donors. Raw reads were error-corrected and collapsed into unique sequences by a nearest-neighbor algorithm in which closely related sequences were merged to remove PCR and sequencing errors. Alignment of CDR3 sequences to IMGT reference sequences was used to assign V, D and J gene segments. Each retained sequence needed at least a six-nucleotide match to both a V gene segment and a J gene segment. Rearrangements were called productive when the CDR3 lacked stop codons and stayed in frame with V and J; all others were non-productive. Following IMGT convention, CDR3 was defined as the stretch from the second conserved V-encoded cysteine up to the conserved J-encoded phenylalanine. Sequences without an unambiguous match to a single V gene segment were excluded from the earlier analysis of over 500 of the donors. An earlier analysis of a few hundred of the donors called V segments functional above 56.7% productive rearrangements and segregating when the between-donor standard deviation exceeded 5%. A statistical classification framework was built to diagnose cytomegalovirus status from the catalog of TCR beta chain sequences. In a later analysis, TCR nucleotide sequences were compared against IMGT/GENE-DB human TR gene sequences so that V and J genes could be assigned. In a later analysis, CDR3 sequences and most-parsimonious VDJ recombination scenarios were assigned using the TCRdist pipeline. In a later analysis, each TCR beta chain was defined by its CDR3 amino acid sequence together with its V-gene family, and reads without a unique V-gene family were excluded. As a way to deal with suspected cross-contamination and a sequencing artifact, a later analysis dropped approximately 590 nucleotide sequences that were highly shared and had low generation probability. In a later analysis, a clonal expansion index was calculated for each public chain from normalized within-repertoire ranks of inferred template counts. In a later analysis, generation probabilities were computed using a VDJ recombination model fitted to out-of-frame rearrangements, and the results were checked against IGoR. Hypergeometric tests were used in a later analysis to score TCR-TCR, TCR-HLA and TCR-CMV co-occurrence, with a repertoire-size bias correction applied to the TCR pairs. In a later analysis, false discovery rates were estimated by permuting HLA or CMV assignments 20 times. In a later analysis, co-occurring TCRs were grouped using DBSCAN, and TCRdist sequence similarity was added for clustering within HLA-allele-positive subsets. Co-occurrence clustering excluded repertoires with fewer than 30,000 or more than 120,000 public chains, plus five with anomalous nucleotide sharing. This immuneACCESS table, as held by TCRdb, lists in-frame sequences with V and J called but not all clones. Of the missing ones, under half trace to an unresolved V gene in checked studies; the others have no known cause. From that table come the V and J calls and clone size; the DNA was used to work out D and trimming. In this sample's table one finds about 59,000 clones. Around 5.3% of the sample goes to the ten largest clones.

Taken from cysteine to phenylalanine, the CDR3 has 16 residues. Only the CDR3 DNA is retained, 48 bases long and in frame from the first base. The V end gives up 0 bases and the J end 9 bases, leaving 8 bases in the junction not matched to a gene. For CDR1 and CDR2, the germline V gene lists SGDLS and YYNGEE. The cohort consisted of 600 to 700 healthy bone marrow donors. Cohort members were all nominally healthy when sampled, although unrecorded immune exposures were likely present. The donor was CMV seropositive and was included in the group of 270 or so seropositive cohort members. A peripheral blood sample was collected from each donor, and TCR beta sequencing was performed on peripheral blood mononuclear cells. Genomic DNA was extracted from the blood cell samples with the Qiagen DNeasy Blood Extraction Kit. General findings and caveats noted by the study authors: In a later genetic analysis, fewer N-insertions in productive TCRs were reported among donors in an Asian-associated ancestry cluster than the roughly 640-donor mean. Most TCR sequences were seen in very few donors, while some public TCRs were found in many individuals. In a later analysis, HLA-associated TCR beta chains were found to be more clonally expanded and to have lower generation probabilities than equally common non-associated chains. The classifier was reported to diagnose cytomegalovirus status with high specificity and sensitivity in both the original cohort and the validation cohort. Most CMV-associated TCR beta chains appeared to be HLA-restricted in a later analysis, and the HLA associations seemed to be driven largely by CMV exposure. An earlier analysis of several hundred of the donors showed that most TCR beta V segments appeared in productive rearrangements either about 87% or about 30% of the time, which broadly matched IMGT annotations. In a later analysis, the rate of TCR association differed among HLA loci, with DRB1 alleles having the most associated TCRs and HLA-C alleles having the fewest. The sequencing pipeline was judged likely to have produced a cluster of highly shared sequence variants as a technical artifact. In the study, about 150 TCR beta chains were listed as associated with cytomegalovirus. Because counts were too low, roughly 18 rarely observed V segments, including chromosome 9 orphons, were left out of the earlier analysis of approximately 580 of the donors. It was suggested by the authors that the approach could potentially be generalized to other disease states and immunological phenotypes. A later genetic analysis associated a missense DCLRE1C variant with V-gene and J-gene trimming of TCR beta chains, and an independent cohort replicated the association. When HLA alleles, especially DR and DQ, strongly co-occurred, attributing TCR associations to individual alleles was difficult. In a later analysis, several top co-occurrence clusters were reported to appear linked to parvovirus B19, influenza, CMV and Epstein-Barr virus. In vitro tests confirmed that a few of the cytomegalovirus-associated TCR beta chains recognize cytomegalovirus antigens. Only TCR beta chains were sequenced in this cohort, and the absence of alpha or paired-chain data limited detectable features. Some IMGT-functional V segments, including TRBV6-2 and TRBV6-3, could not be distinguished by the 87-base-pair reads and were therefore excluded. A further reported finding was that TCR beta sequences accurately predicted the HLA-A and HLA-B alleles for most subjects in the first cohort. CMV serostatus was the only immune exposure information available for the cohort. Specific HLA alleles were associated with more than 15,000 TCR beta sequences at a false discovery rate of 0.05 in a later analysis. Presence/absence analyses assumed roughly uniform sequencing depth across donors, an assumption that may not hold. Linkage disequilibrium might explain the correlated functional status among segregating V segments, but an unknown experimental factor could not be excluded. Because some donors lacked HLA typing at each locus, the association tests relied only on the typed subset.

The sequence was collected from a man in his thirties or forties in good health and CMV-seropositive. The receptor chain draws on TRBV9 and TRBJ1-6; a stretch of 8 junction bases matches TRBD1. Sequencing input: PBMCs. The CDR3 region reads CASSVGTGQGASPLHF. The bases read TGTGCCAGCAGCGTAGGGACCGGACAGGGCGCTTCACCCCTCCACTTT.